The 14 T cell receptor beta chains reported below all come from one sample, sequenced in a study of blood T cell repertoires in COVID-19. Clones were sequenced by immunoSEQ multiplex PCR, and TCRdb holds only the in-frame ones, with some missing. The repertoire holds 95,000 to 150,000 clones, with around 77% as singletons. Sample: peripheral blood. Source of these receptors: a human donor in a cohort sampled during active COVID-19.

The CDR3 nucleotides are TGTGCCACCAGCAGAGGTCGACTCCGGGACAGGGTCTCCTACGAGCAGTACTTC. Its protein is CATSRGRLRDRVSYEQYF. The rearrangement links TRBV15 to TRBJ2-7, with 9 bases identical to TRBD1. J gave up 0 bases and V 1 base, and 10 bases lay outside the gene matches. The germline V gene encodes CDR1 LNHNV and CDR2 YYDKDF (reference sequence). The CDR3 loop spans 18 amino acids. Full variable domain (remainder filled in from reference TRBV15 and TRBJ2-7): DAMVIQNPRYQVTQFGKPVTLSCSQTLNHNVMYWYQQKSSQAPKLLFHYYDKDFNNEADTPDNFQSRRPNTSFCFLDIRSPGLGDTAMYLCATSRGRLRDRVSYEQYFGPGTRLTVT.

V gene TRBV12-3 or TRBV12-4 combines with J gene TRBJ2-7; 9 positions agree with TRBD1. V lost 6 bases, J lost 2 bases, and 2 bases stayed unmatched. The CDR3 totals 13 residues. The CDR3 sequence is CASSRQGAYEQYF. The DNA for the CDR3 is TGTGCCAGCAGCCGACAGGGGGCCTACGAGCAGTACTTC.

In this sample, this clone turned up a few times. V usage is TRBV30 and J usage is TRBJ2-5; TRBD1 matches at 7 bases. Germline V gene sequence: CDR1 GTSNPN, CDR2 SVGIG (reference sequence). V shed 2 bases, J shed 7 bases, and the junction held 16 bases outside the gene matches. CDR3 length equals 16 residues. CDR3 region: CAWSFSSGTVLGTQYF. CDR3 DNA sequence: TGTGCCTGGAGTTTCTCCTCCGGGACAGTGTTAGGGACCCAGTACTTC.

The chain joins TRBV5-6 to TRBJ1-3, with 7 nucleotides matching TRBD1. Germline CDR1 is SGHDT and CDR2 is YYEEEE. The J segment lost 1 base and the V segment lost 3 bases, leaving 4 bases of the junction unmatched. The length of the CDR3 is 15 residues. The CDR3 bases are TGTGCCAGCAGCTCCAGGGGGTATTCTGGAAACACCATATATTTT. Translating it yields CASSSRGYSGNTIYF.

The CDR3 reads CASKHSENHRAYEQYF. The CDR3 region has the DNA TGTGCCAGCAAACATAGTGAGAACCATCGGGCCTACGAGCAGTACTTC. The rearrangement joins TRBV7-2 to TRBJ2-7; D ambiguous. The CDR3 extends over 16 amino acids. Trimming pared 7 bases from V and 2 bases from J, leaving 21 bases between. Germline CDR1 is SGHTA and CDR2 is FQGNSA.

The chain carries TRBV12-3 or TRBV12-4 and TRBJ2-7; D might be TRBD2 (5 bases). Trimming pared 8 bases from V and 7 bases from J, leaving 12 bases between. There are 11 residues in the CDR3. The DNA of the CDR3 is TGTGCCAGCGCGGGTGGAGAGGAGCAGTACTTC. Amino acid sequence: CASAGGEEQYF.

The chain links TRBV4-1 to TRBJ1-6, with 10 bases fitting TRBD1. V trimming: 3 bases; J trimming: 3 bases; junction bases outside the gene matches: 8. The germline CDR1 and CDR2 sequences are MGHRA and YSYEKL. The CDR3 is made up of 18 amino acids. The CDR3 sequence is CASSQQRQGANYNSPLHF. CDR3 nucleotides: TGCGCCAGCAGCCAGCAACGACAGGGGGCCAACTATAATTCACCCCTCCACTTT.

This clone was seen a handful of times. V is TRBV30 and J is TRBJ2-7; D unresolved. The CDR3 covers 12 residues. Looked up from germline, CDR1 is GTSNPN and CDR2 is SVGIG (reference sequence). The V end was cut by 2 bases, the J end by 1 base, with 6 bases between. The CDR3 DNA reads as TGTGCCTGGAGTAGCTCATCCTACGAGCAGTACTTC. Translation: CAWSSSSYEQYF.

The rearrangement uses TRBV3-1 (or the pseudogene TRBV3-2) and TRBJ1-1, with D possibly matching TRBD1 (6 bases). The germline V gene has CDR1 LGHDT and CDR2 YNNKEL (reference sequence). Deletions cut 1 base from V and 3 bases from J, with 15 bases between. This CDR3 is built from 16 residues. The CDR3: CASSQARQVVDTEAFF. CDR3 bases: TGTGCCAGCAGCCAAGCAAGACAGGTCGTAGACACTGAAGCTTTCTTT.

The J gene is TRBJ2-7, the V gene TRBV7-8; tentatively, D is TRBD2 (6 bases). The germline V gene has CDR1 SGHVS and CDR2 FQNEAQ. This CDR3 comprises 16 residues. The V end was cut by 1 base, the J end by 3 bases, with 16 bases between. The CDR3 here is CASSLGDLMEGYEQYF. The CDR3 nucleotides read TGTGCCAGCAGCTTAGGGGACTTAATGGAGGGCTACGAGCAGTACTTC. The full variable domain, completed using reference TRBV7-8 and TRBJ2-7, is GAGVSQSPRYKVAKRGQDVALRCDPISGHVSLFWYQQALGQGPEFLTYFQNEAQLDKSGLPSDRFFAERPEGSVSTLKIQRTQQEDSAVYLCASSLGDLMEGYEQYFGPGTRLTVT.

The rearrangement joins TRBV9 to TRBJ1-3; D is unresolved. This CDR3 is 16 amino acids long. V was pared by 0 bases and J by 6 bases, with 16 bases between. Germline assignment: CDR1 SGDLS and CDR2 YYNGEE. In DNA, the CDR3 is TGTGCCAGCAGCGTAGTTGGACCGGGAGACCAAAACACCATATATTTT. This translates into CASSVVGPGDQNTIYF.

V and J are TRBV5-4 and TRBJ1-2; 10 nucleotides align to TRBD1. V lost 4 bases and J lost 7; bases outside the gene matches: 4. The CDR3 runs 13 residues. Per germline, CDR1 SGHNT and CDR2 YYREEE (reference sequence). The DNA of the CDR3 is TGTGCCAGCAGCAGAGGACAGGGGGGTGGCTACACCTTC. It yields the protein CASSRGQGGGYTF. Drawing the rest from reference TRBV5-4 and TRBJ1-2, the complete variable domain is ETGVTQSPTHLIKTRGQQVTLRCSSQSGHNTVSWYQQALGQGPQFIFQYYREEENGRGNFPPRFSGLQFPNYSSELNVNALELDDSALYLCASSRGQGGGYTFGSGTRLTVV.

This chain uses TRBV7-9 with TRBJ1-2; D not certain. The CDR3 loop spans 15 amino acids. Germline V gene sequence: CDR1 SEHNR, CDR2 FQNEAQ (reference sequence). The ends were cut back, 4 bases at V and 2 bases at J, with 14 bases in the middle. CDR3: CASSSGEGENYGYTF. The CDR3 nucleotides read TGTGCCAGCAGCTCCGGGGAGGGCGAAAACTATGGCTACACCTTC.

The gene calls are TRBV6-5 and TRBJ1-5; D unresolved. The CDR3 extends over 13 amino acids. Germline CDR1 MNHEY, CDR2 SVGAGI. The V gene lost 3 bases and the J gene lost 7 bases, with 10 bases spanning the gap. CDR3 nucleotides: TGTGCCAGCAGTTATCGAGCAGCGCAGCCCCAGCATTTT. It encodes CASSYRAAQPQHF.